This TCR beta chain comes out of a study of identical twins listed by TCRdb under 2016. At the level of the whole study: The study deep-sequenced TCR alpha and beta repertoires from monozygotic twins, unrelated adults of various ages and cord blood to test whether fetal clonotypes persist. To rule out contamination, the twin experiments were replicated at different times with different library preparation protocols. General conclusions and limits of the study: Recombination models systematically underestimated out-of-frame TCR alpha sharing in monozygotic twins but agreed with sharing between unrelated individuals. Compared with coincidental sharing between unrelated individuals, out-of-frame TCR alpha sequences shared between twins showed an excess of sequences with low generation probability. Invariant T cells such as MAIT and iNKT could partly confound zero-insertion analyses, although diverse VJ usage argued against such confounding for most clonotypes. Fewer insertions were carried by abundant cord blood beta clonotypes; a weaker similar trend was observed in young adult naive repertoires, while no such trend was observed in memory repertoires. Excess twin sharing in beta out-of-frame sequences was weaker because fewer shared sequences lowered the signal-to-noise ratio. Conclusions relied on cross-sectional statistical analysis, since the same donors could not be followed over many years.

Only healthy Caucasian donors were included. The twin cohort comprised three pairs of female monozygotic twins, all aged about 18 to 30 years. Positive isolation kits from Invitrogen were used to isolate the CD4+ and CD8+ T cell populations. CDR1 and CDR2 are drawn from the germline V gene: MNHEY, SVGEGT. Relative to germline, V is 0 bases shorter and J is 6 bases shorter, with 15 bases between their ends. The cysteine opens and the phenylalanine closes a CDR3 of 16 amino acids. Just the 48-base CDR3 DNA is kept, in frame starting at base 1. Libraries came from 5' RACE. Sequencing was performed on an Illumina HiSeq 2000. Template switching introduced a universal primer binding site; the final cDNA contained a unique molecular identifier, enabling accurate counting of TCR cDNA molecules. Specific primers in the conserved constant-segment region were used to synthesize first-strand cDNA for TCR alpha and beta chains. To control for contamination, each cDNA library was double barcoded with a SMART-Mk sample barcode plus Illumina barcodes. Two successive PCR steps introduced TruSeq adapter sequences along with Illumina sample barcodes. The Illumina HiSeq platform was used with custom primers to sequence TCR alpha and beta cDNA libraries. In the authors' own workflow: MiGEC was used to process raw reads and extract unique molecular identifiers, and MiXCR was used to find CDR3 positions. Recombination models were inferred per individual with the repgenHMM and IGoR tools using an EM algorithm. Shared clonotypes were analyzed with the tcR package in R, and sharing was normalized by the product of cloneset sizes. Out-of-frame nonproductive sequences were analyzed to study raw recombination free of thymic and clonal selection effects. TCRdb redid the processing of the public reads, applying fastp at Q25 and MiXCR, and retained in-frame beta chains. Each CDR3 protein appears once, grouped with its most common genes and DNA. The V and J calls here are based on TCRdb, not the publication. The sample has some 570,000 distinct CDR3 sequences on record, about 22% of them singletons. The ten top clones hold approximately 0.5% of the sample.

A remark on this clonotype: Which antigen it targets is not known. Per-base qualities were not stored, and no clone one base away is much larger.

This sample was shared with a second study, whose subject was yellow fever vaccine responses in identical twins. That second report states: The T cell response to vaccination in identical twins was reported by the authors to appear partly convergent and partly personalized. In identical twins, the study followed T cell clones that responded to the vaccine with precision.

The TCR comes from a woman aged 18-29 years in good health. The sample taken for sequencing was CD4+ T cells sorted from blood. The V and J genes are TRBV6-2 or TRBV6-3 and TRBJ2-1, with the D call perhaps TRBD1 or TRBD2, as 6 bases match in each case. The DNA sequence is as follows: TGTGCCAGCAGTTACTCGAGGGGGGACCCTTCCAATGAGCAGTTCTTC. Translated, this gives CASSYSRGDPSNEQFF.